A selection of T cell receptor beta chains follows, all from one sample in a study of blood T cell repertoires in COVID-19. The table came from immunoSEQ multiplex PCR; TCRdb's copy has only in-frame clones and leaves some out. The profile shows 160,000 or so clones, approximately 93% of them singletons. The sequenced sample consisted of peripheral blood. The origin of the receptors is a woman aged 60-75 years with COVID-19, enrolled during active disease. CDR3s include the opening cysteine and the closing phenylalanine or tryptophan. The order of the fields is V gene, D gene, J gene, clone size, CDR3 DNA, CDR3 protein. D genes are given only for firm matches. A clone size is listed for some rows: how often the clone was seen (once, few, many), or a class if it is expanded.

v_gene: TRBV7-3; d_gene: TRBD2; j_gene: TRBJ2-2; abundance: once; CDR3nt: TGTGCCAGCAGCTTAAGGGCTAGCGGCCCGGGCACCGGGGAGCTGTTTTTT; CDR3aa: CASSLRASGPGTGELFF
v_gene: TRBV30; d_gene: TRBD1; j_gene: TRBJ1-5; abundance: NA; CDR3nt: TGTGCCTGGGGCACAGGGGACAATCAGCCCCAGCATTTT; CDR3aa: CAWGTGDNQPQHF
v_gene: TRBV7-2; d_gene: TRBD1; j_gene: TRBJ1-4; abundance: NA; CDR3nt: TGTGCCAGCAGATCCGGGACAGCTAATGAAAAACTGTTTTTT; CDR3aa: CASRSGTANEKLFF
v_gene: TRBV12-3/TRBV12-4; d_gene: NA; j_gene: TRBJ1-1; abundance: NA; CDR3nt: TGTGCCAGCAGTTCCCCTCTTAACACTGAAGCTTTCTTT; CDR3aa: CASSSPLNTEAFF
v_gene: TRBV2; d_gene: NA; j_gene: TRBJ1-4; abundance: NA; CDR3nt: TGTGCCATACGGACGGGAACAACTAATGAAAAACTGTTTTTT; CDR3aa: CAIRTGTTNEKLFF
v_gene: TRBV19; d_gene: NA; j_gene: TRBJ2-7; abundance: NA; CDR3nt: TGTGCCAGTAGGCCCGCCAGCTCCTACGAGCAGTACTTC; CDR3aa: CASRPASSYEQYF
v_gene: TRBV5-6; d_gene: NA; j_gene: TRBJ1-1; abundance: NA; CDR3nt: TGTGCCAGCAGCCCTACAGGGTCGGGTCGAGCTTTCTTT; CDR3aa: CASSPTGSGRAFF
v_gene: TRBV15; d_gene: NA; j_gene: TRBJ1-2; abundance: NA; CDR3nt: TGTGCCACCAGCAGAGATCTCAACACATATGGCTACACCTTC; CDR3aa: CATSRDLNTYGYTF
v_gene: TRBV3-1/TRBV3-2; d_gene: NA; j_gene: TRBJ1-1; abundance: NA; CDR3nt: TGTGCCAGCAGCCAAGGGCCGTTTGCTCCGACTGAAGCTTTCTTT; CDR3aa: CASSQGPFAPTEAFF
v_gene: TRBV29-1; d_gene: TRBD2; j_gene: TRBJ2-1; abundance: once; CDR3nt: TGCAGCGTTTCCAGCGGGGGGCAAGGTTCCTACAATGAGCAGTTCTTC; CDR3aa: CSVSSGGQGSYNEQFF
v_gene: TRBV29-1; d_gene: TRBD1; j_gene: TRBJ1-1; abundance: NA; CDR3nt: TGCAGCGTCCCCGGAGGGTACAGGGGGCTGAACACTGAAGCTTTCTTT; CDR3aa: CSVPGGYRGLNTEAFF
v_gene: TRBV11-3; d_gene: NA; j_gene: TRBJ2-1; abundance: NA; CDR3nt: TGTGCCAGCAGCTTAGGATCTAGCCTCGTACGCAATGAGCAGTTCTTC; CDR3aa: CASSLGSSLVRNEQFF
v_gene: TRBV9; d_gene: NA; j_gene: TRBJ1-6; abundance: NA; CDR3nt: TGTGCCAGCAGCGTCTCCCAGGGTCGGGATTCACCCCTCCACTTT; CDR3aa: CASSVSQGRDSPLHF
v_gene: TRBV5-5; d_gene: NA; j_gene: TRBJ2-2; abundance: NA; CDR3nt: TGTGCCAGCAGCTTTATGGCAACGAACACCGGGGAGCTGTTTTTT; CDR3aa: CASSFMATNTGELFF
v_gene: TRBV19; d_gene: TRBD1; j_gene: TRBJ1-1; abundance: few; CDR3nt: TGTGCCAGTACCCTGACAGGGGGCACTGAAGCTTTCTTT; CDR3aa: CASTLTGGTEAFF
v_gene: TRBV6-2/TRBV6-3; d_gene: NA; j_gene: TRBJ1-6; abundance: NA; CDR3nt: TGTGCCAGCAGTTTTAGTCTCGGACAATATTCACCCCTCCACTTT; CDR3aa: CASSFSLGQYSPLHF
v_gene: TRBV5-1; d_gene: TRBD2; j_gene: TRBJ2-1; abundance: NA; CDR3nt: TGCGCCAGCAGCTTTGGACTAGCGGGGGGGAGCTCCTACAATGAGCAGTTCTTC; CDR3aa: CASSFGLAGGSSYNEQFF
v_gene: TRBV19; d_gene: TRBD1; j_gene: TRBJ2-1; abundance: NA; CDR3nt: TGTGCCAGTACCCCGGACAGGGGCTTTAATGAGCAGTTCTTC; CDR3aa: CASTPDRGFNEQFF
v_gene: TRBV6-6; d_gene: TRBD2; j_gene: TRBJ2-3; abundance: NA; CDR3nt: TGTGCCAGCAGTCTCGGACTAGCGGGGGGGTACTCAGATACGCAGTATTTT; CDR3aa: CASSLGLAGGYSDTQYF
v_gene: TRBV3-1/TRBV3-2; d_gene: TRBD1; j_gene: TRBJ1-5; abundance: NA; CDR3nt: TGTGCCAGCAGCCATAGGGGGCGCAATCAGCCCCAGCATTTT; CDR3aa: CASSHRGRNQPQHF
v_gene: TRBV7-8; d_gene: NA; j_gene: TRBJ1-3; abundance: NA; CDR3nt: TGTGCCAGCAGCCCCGCGAGCTCTGGAAACACCATATATTTT; CDR3aa: CASSPASSGNTIYF
v_gene: TRBV7-9; d_gene: NA; j_gene: TRBJ1-3; abundance: NA; CDR3nt: TGTGCCAGCAGCTTCCTCGGCCTTTTACAGCTCTCTGGAAACACCATATATTTT; CDR3aa: CASSFLGLLQLSGNTIYF
v_gene: TRBV14; d_gene: TRBD1; j_gene: TRBJ1-1; abundance: once; CDR3nt: TGTGCCAGCAGCCTTGACAGGGGGCGCGAAGCTTTCTTT; CDR3aa: CASSLDRGREAFF
v_gene: TRBV30; d_gene: TRBD2; j_gene: TRBJ2-5; abundance: NA; CDR3nt: TGTGCCTACTGGGGACTAGCGGGGGTTGAGACCCAGTACTTC; CDR3aa: CAYWGLAGVETQYF
v_gene: TRBV11-2; d_gene: NA; j_gene: TRBJ2-1; abundance: NA; CDR3nt: TGTGCCAGCAGCTTCCTCCTACAGGGCTCCTACAATGAGCAGTTCTTC; CDR3aa: CASSFLLQGSYNEQFF
v_gene: TRBV2; d_gene: NA; j_gene: TRBJ1-4; abundance: NA; CDR3nt: TGTGCCACTACGGGGACATTTGAAAAACTGTTTTTT; CDR3aa: CATTGTFEKLFF
v_gene: TRBV11-3; d_gene: NA; j_gene: TRBJ2-2; abundance: NA; CDR3nt: TGTGCCAGCAGCTTAGCACAGCACACCGGGGAGCTGTTTTTT; CDR3aa: CASSLAQHTGELFF
v_gene: TRBV18; d_gene: TRBD1; j_gene: TRBJ1-1; abundance: NA; CDR3nt: TGTGCCAGCTCACTTGTAACAGGGGGCGTCTTGAACACTGAAGCTTTCTTT; CDR3aa: CASSLVTGGVLNTEAFF